What follows are 9 T cell receptor beta chains derived from one specimen sequenced in a study of T cell clusters in autoimmune cytopenias. TRB amplification used approximately 250 ng of peripheral blood genomic DNA. TRB was amplified by touch-down multiplex PCR, primer pools A and B combined. TCRdb re-called the multiplex PCR reads; every CDR3 protein appears as one record, without DNA. Its listing shows about 6,000 distinct CDR3 sequences. Sequenced: peripheral blood. These receptor sequences come from a human donor with an autoimmune cytopenia or autoimmune hepatitis (not recorded which).

The chain combines TRBV5-4 with TRBJ2-7. The CDR3 runs to 11 residues. From germline, CDR1 is SGHNT and CDR2 YYREEE (reference sequence). This CDR3 reads CASSSSYEQYF.

This clonotype counts as medium-sized by frequency. This rearrangement joins TRBV5-1 to TRBJ2-2; lacking DNA, the TRBD1 call made by TCRdb goes unchecked. The CDR3 is 14 residues long. Germline V gene lookup returns CDR1 SGHRS and CDR2 YFSETQ. The CDR3 loop reads CASAGQGHTGELFF.

This clonotype is medium-sized by frequency. V is TRBV19 and J is TRBJ1-2; TCRdb indicates TRBD1, and absent DNA this call remains unverified. Germline-derived CDR1 and CDR2 are LNHDA and SQIVND (reference sequence). There are 12 residues in the CDR3. The CDR3 reads CASKRDDYGYTF. The whole variable domain, filled in from reference TRBV19 and TRBJ1-2, reads DGGITQSPKYLFRKEGQNVTLSCEQNLNHDAMYWYRQDPGQGLRLIYYSQIVNDFQKGDIAEGYSVSREKKESFPLTVTSAQKNPTAFYLCASKRDDYGYTFGSGTRLTVV.

This clonotype ranks as medium-sized (0.01 to 0.1%) in terms of frequency. This chain connects TRBV7-6 to TRBJ1-2; TCRdb picks TRBD1, but there is no DNA to check that call. Germline lookup yields CDR1 SGHVS and CDR2 FNYEAQ. The CDR3 contains 13 residues. Here the CDR3 reads CASSPYDSHGYTF.

By frequency, this clonotype is medium-sized. The chain employs TRBV18 and TRBJ1-2. Germline V gives CDR1 KGHSH, CDR2 LQKENI. The CDR3 extends over 15 amino acids. The CDR3: CASSPTSKRDYGYTF. The full variable domain, in which reference TRBV18 and TRBJ1-2 provide the parts outside the CDR3, is NAGVMQNPRHLVRRRGQEARLRCSPMKGHSHVYWYRQLPEEGLKFMVYLQKENIIDESGMPKERFSAEFPKEGPSILRIQQVVRGDSAAYFCASSPTSKRDYGYTFGSGTRLTVV.

This clonotype is deemed medium-sized by its frequency. The chain carries TRBV11-1 and TRBJ2-7. Germline assignment: CDR1 SGHAT and CDR2 FQDESV (reference sequence). This CDR3 has 14 amino acids. CDR3 protein: CASSLLYETYEQYF.

The chain has TRBV6-5 and TRBJ2-1; without DNA, the TCRdb call of TRBD1 cannot be checked. The CDR3 is 16 residues long. CDR1 and CDR2 (germline): MNHEY, SVGAGI. CDR3 in amino acids: CASSYHRGSSYNEQFF.

Its frequency marks this clonotype as medium-sized. The chain uses TRBV29-1 and TRBJ2-3; the TRBD1 assignment by TCRdb is unverifiable without DNA. Germline V gene sequence: CDR1 SQVTM, CDR2 ANQGSEA. CDR3 length: 14 amino acids. The CDR3 spells CSVGPRQSTDTQYF.

This clonotype is deemed medium-sized (0.01 to 0.1%) by its frequency. This chain links TRBV6-4 with TRBJ1-2. Looked up from germline, CDR1 is MRHNA and CDR2 is SNTAGT. CDR3 length: 15 amino acids. The CDR3 loop reads CASSVAASANYGYTF.